The TCR beta chain described here comes from a study of CD8+CD57+ T cells in acquired aplastic anemia (dated by TCRdb to the late 2010s). About the full investigation: DNA extracted from sorted CD4+ and CD8+ cells had a mean of about 3.2 ug, with a range of roughly 0.2 to 27.4 ug. CD8+CD57+ expansion was defined as frequency above the mean frequency observed in healthy subjects.

As to this clonotype: Its binding antigen is unknown. No much larger clonotype is one base removed from it; base qualities were not supplied.

Patients chosen for sequencing had shown expansion of CD8+CD57+ cells by flow cytometry. Every patient had severe acquired aplastic anemia, diagnosed using the International Study of Aplastic Anemia and Agranulocytosis and Camitta criteria. No therapy had been received by the patients at the time of blood sampling. In this study, sorted CD4+ and CD8+ T cells from the blood of healthy subjects and of severe aplastic anemia patients had their TCR repertoires deep-sequenced. In the USA, patient enrollment took place under clinicaltrials.gov protocols 00001620, 01623167, 00001397, 00071045, 00081523 and 00961064. Ficoll-Paque density gradient centrifugation was used to isolate peripheral blood mononuclear cells. CD4+ and CD8+ T cells were sorted by FACS or magnetic beads before DNA extraction. Here V drops 9 bases and J drops 2 bases, and the junction holds 5 bases not matched to any gene. From cysteine to phenylalanine, the CDR3 is 15 amino acids long. Only the CDR3 region is kept as DNA, spanning 45 bases read in frame from base 1. The germline V gene yields MNHNS for CDR1 and SASEGT for CDR2.

Profiling of TCR beta VDJ combinations and CDR3 sequences used genomic DNA as the template. An Illumina HiSeq 2000 was used for TCR repertoire sequencing. Under the source paper's analysis protocol: Repertoires were assessed using TRBV/TRBJ rearrangement plots, CDR3 size and DJ length profiles, and Simpson's diversity index. The most abundant DNA sequence in the deep sequencing data was defined as the immunodominant clone. CDR3 amino acid sequences were screened for sharing across subjects and compared with published repertoires and the VDJdb database. In TCRdb, the public reads were trimmed at Q25 with fastp and aligned with MiXCR, with productive beta chains retained. Each record represents a unique CDR3 protein, reported with the most common genes and DNA among its rows. TCRdb, not the authors, supplied the V and J calls. The sample records 270,000 or so distinct CDR3 sequences, 82% of which are singletons. The ten top clones hold about two fifths of the sample.

The research as a whole found: No significant difference in CD8+ Simpson's diversity was found between patients and healthy controls (P=0.060). Some 30 CD8+ CDR3 sequences were found to be shared between patients and controls, but these sequences appeared to be highly expressed in patients and within the immunodominant clones of the patients.

The sequence was collected from a human donor with aplastic anemia. Material: sorted CD4+, CD8+, or CD8+CD57+ T cells (not recorded which) from PBMCs. The rearranged chain carries TRBV6-1 and TRBJ2-3; the central 13 bases match TRBD2. The sequenced DNA is TGTGCCAGTAATACTAGCGGGAGGGCCACAGATACGCAGTATTTT. This yields the protein CASNTSGRATDTQYF.